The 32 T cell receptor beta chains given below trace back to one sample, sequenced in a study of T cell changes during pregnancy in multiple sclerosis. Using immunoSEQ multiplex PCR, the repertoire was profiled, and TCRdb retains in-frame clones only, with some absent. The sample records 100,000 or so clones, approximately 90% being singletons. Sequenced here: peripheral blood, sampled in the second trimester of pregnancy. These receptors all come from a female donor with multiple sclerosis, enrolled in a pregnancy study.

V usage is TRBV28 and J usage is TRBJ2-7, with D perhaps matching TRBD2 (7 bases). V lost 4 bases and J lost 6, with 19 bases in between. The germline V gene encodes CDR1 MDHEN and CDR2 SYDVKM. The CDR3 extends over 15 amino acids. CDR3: CASSSPGGGRSEQYF. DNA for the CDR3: TGTGCCAGCAGTTCCCCGGGGGGCGGTCGAAGCGAGCAGTACTTC.

CDR3 amino acids: CASSQRQGSDQPQHF. The CDR3 coding sequence is TGTGCCAGCAGCCAAAGACAGGGTTCCGACCAGCCCCAGCATTTT. The chain carries TRBV4-2 and TRBJ1-5, with 7 bases fitting TRBD1. V shed 2 bases, J shed 7 bases, and the junction held 8 bases outside the gene matches. The CDR3 consists of 15 residues. The germline V gene encodes CDR1 LGHNA and CDR2 YNFKEQ.

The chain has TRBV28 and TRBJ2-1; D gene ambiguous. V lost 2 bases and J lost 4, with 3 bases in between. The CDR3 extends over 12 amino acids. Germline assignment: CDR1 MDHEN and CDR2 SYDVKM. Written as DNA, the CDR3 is TGTGCCAGCAGTTTAATATACAATGAGCAGTTCTTC. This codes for CASSLIYNEQFF.

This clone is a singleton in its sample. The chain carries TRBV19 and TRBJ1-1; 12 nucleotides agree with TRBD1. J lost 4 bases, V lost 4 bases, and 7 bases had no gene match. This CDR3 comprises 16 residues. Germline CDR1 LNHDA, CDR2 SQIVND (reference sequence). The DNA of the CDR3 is TGTGCCAGTAGTACCCGGGACAGGGGGCTTGGCACTGAAGCTTTCTTT. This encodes CASSTRDRGLGTEAFF.

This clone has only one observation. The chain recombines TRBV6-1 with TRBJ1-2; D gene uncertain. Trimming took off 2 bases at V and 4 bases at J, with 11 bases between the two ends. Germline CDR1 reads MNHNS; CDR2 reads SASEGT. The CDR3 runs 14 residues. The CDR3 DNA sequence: TGTGCCAGCAGTGAATCATCAGACTTCTATGGCTACACCTTC. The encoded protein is CASSESSDFYGYTF.

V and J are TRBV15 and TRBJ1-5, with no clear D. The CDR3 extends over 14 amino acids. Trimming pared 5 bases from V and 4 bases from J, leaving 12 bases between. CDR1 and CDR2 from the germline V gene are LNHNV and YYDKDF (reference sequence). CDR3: CATSRVRGNQPQHF. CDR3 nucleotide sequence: TGTGCCACCAGCCGGGTCCGAGGGAATCAGCCCCAGCATTTT.

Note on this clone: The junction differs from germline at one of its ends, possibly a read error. CDR3 nucleotides: TGTGCCAGCGGTGACGGTGACAATCAGCCCCAGCATTTT. It is translated as CASGDGDNQPQHF. The rearrangement links TRBV2 to TRBJ1-5; D ambiguous. The CDR3 is made up of 13 amino acids. Germline CDR1 SNHLY, CDR2 FYNNEI.

In DNA, the CDR3 is TGTGCCAGTAGTATAGAAGTAAACAGAAACTCGAACACTGAAGCTTTCTTT. This translates into CASSIEVNRNSNTEAFF. The rearrangement links TRBV19 to TRBJ1-1; D gene ambiguous. Germline assignment: CDR1 LNHDA and CDR2 SQIVND (reference sequence). The CDR3 consists of 17 residues. Between the trimmed V and J ends, which lost 0 bases and 1 base, there was a span of 15 bases. Using reference TRBV19 and TRBJ1-1 for the parts outside the CDR3, the full variable domain is DGGITQSPKYLFRKEGQNVTLSCEQNLNHDAMYWYRQDPGQGLRLIYYSQIVNDFQKGDIAEGYSVSREKKESFPLTVTSAQKNPTAFYLCASSIEVNRNSNTEAFFGQGTRLTVV.

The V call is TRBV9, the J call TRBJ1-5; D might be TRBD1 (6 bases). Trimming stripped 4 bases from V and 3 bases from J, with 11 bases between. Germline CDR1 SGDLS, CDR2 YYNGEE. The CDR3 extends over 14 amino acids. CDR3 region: CASSLGGDNQPQHF. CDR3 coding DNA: TGTGCCAGCAGCCTAGGGGGGGACAATCAGCCCCAGCATTTT.

CDR3 region: CASSPGTGPGQPQHF. CDR3 DNA sequence: TGTGCCAGCAGTCCTGGGACAGGGCCAGGGCAGCCCCAGCATTTT. V usage is TRBV25-1 and J usage is TRBJ1-5, with 9 bases aligning to TRBD1. After removal of 5 bases from V and 7 bases from J, the junction contained 9 bases not matched to a gene. Germline CDR1 reads MGHDK; CDR2 reads SYGVNS. The CDR3 length is 15 residues.

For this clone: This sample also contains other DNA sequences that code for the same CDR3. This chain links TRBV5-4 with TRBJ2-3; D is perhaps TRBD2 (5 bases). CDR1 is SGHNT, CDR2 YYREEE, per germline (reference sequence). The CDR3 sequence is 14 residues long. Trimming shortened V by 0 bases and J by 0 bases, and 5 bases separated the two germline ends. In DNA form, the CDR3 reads TGTGCCAGCAGCTTGGGCGGGAGCACAGATACGCAGTATTTT. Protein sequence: CASSLGGSTDTQYF. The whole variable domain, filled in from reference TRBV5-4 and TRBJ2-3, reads ETGVTQSPTHLIKTRGQQVTLRCSSQSGHNTVSWYQQALGQGPQFIFQYYREEENGRGNFPPRFSGLQFPNYSSELNVNALELDDSALYLCASSLGGSTDTQYFGPGTRLTVL.

CDR3 DNA sequence: TGTGCCAGCAGTTACCCAGACAACGACAATGAGCAGTTCTTC. Translating it yields CASSYPDNDNEQFF. The chain joins TRBV6-5 to TRBJ2-1; D is uncertain. V lost 2 bases and J 5 bases, leaving 10 bases between the germline ends. CDR1 is MNHEY and CDR2 is SVGAGI in the germline V gene. This CDR3 comprises 14 residues.

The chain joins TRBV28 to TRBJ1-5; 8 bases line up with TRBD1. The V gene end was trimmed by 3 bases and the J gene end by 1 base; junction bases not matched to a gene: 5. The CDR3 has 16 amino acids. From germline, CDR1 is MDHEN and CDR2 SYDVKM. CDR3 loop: CASSFLGQGSNQPQHF. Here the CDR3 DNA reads TGTGCCAGCAGTTTCCTCGGACAGGGAAGCAATCAGCCCCAGCATTTT.

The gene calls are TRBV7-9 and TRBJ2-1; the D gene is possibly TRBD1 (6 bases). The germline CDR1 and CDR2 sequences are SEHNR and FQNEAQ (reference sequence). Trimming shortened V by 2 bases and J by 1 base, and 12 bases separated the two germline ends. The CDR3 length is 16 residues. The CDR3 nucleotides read TGTGCCAGCAGCTTAACGTCAGGGGCGTCCTACAATGAGCAGTTCTTC. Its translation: CASSLTSGASYNEQFF.

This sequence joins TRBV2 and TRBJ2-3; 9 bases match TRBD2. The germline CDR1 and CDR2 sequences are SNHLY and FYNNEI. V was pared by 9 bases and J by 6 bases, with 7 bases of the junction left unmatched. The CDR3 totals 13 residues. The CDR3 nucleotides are TGTGCCAGAGCGGGGGGCAAGGCGGATACGCAGTATTTT. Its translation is CARAGGKADTQYF.

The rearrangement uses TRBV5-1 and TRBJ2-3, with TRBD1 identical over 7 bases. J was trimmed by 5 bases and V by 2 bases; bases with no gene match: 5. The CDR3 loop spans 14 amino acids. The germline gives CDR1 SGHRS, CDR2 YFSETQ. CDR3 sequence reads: CASSFNRGRDTQYF. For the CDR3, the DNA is TGCGCCAGCAGCTTTAACAGGGGACGAGATACGCAGTATTTT.

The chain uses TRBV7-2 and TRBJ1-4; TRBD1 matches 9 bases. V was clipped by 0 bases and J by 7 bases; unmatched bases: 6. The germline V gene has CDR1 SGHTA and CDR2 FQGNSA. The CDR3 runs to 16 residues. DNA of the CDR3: TGTGCCAGCAGCTTAGCGCCGGGACAGGGAGGTGAAAAACTGTTTTTT. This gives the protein CASSLAPGQGGEKLFF.

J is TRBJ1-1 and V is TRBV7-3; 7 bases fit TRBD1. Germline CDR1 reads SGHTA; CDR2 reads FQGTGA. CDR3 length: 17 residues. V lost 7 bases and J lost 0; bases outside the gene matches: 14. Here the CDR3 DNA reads TGTGCCAGCACCCTGACAGGGCCCCCGATTTTGAACACTGAAGCTTTCTTT. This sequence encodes CASTLTGPPILNTEAFF.

The CDR3: CAWSVSGLNQPQHF. For the CDR3, the DNA is TGTGCCTGGAGTGTGTCGGGATTGAATCAGCCCCAGCATTTT. The chain uses TRBV30 and TRBJ1-5; D gene uncertain. Germline V lookup: CDR1 GTSNPN, CDR2 SVGIG (reference sequence). There are 14 residues in the CDR3. Trimming removed 0 bases from V and 4 bases from J, with 10 bases in between.

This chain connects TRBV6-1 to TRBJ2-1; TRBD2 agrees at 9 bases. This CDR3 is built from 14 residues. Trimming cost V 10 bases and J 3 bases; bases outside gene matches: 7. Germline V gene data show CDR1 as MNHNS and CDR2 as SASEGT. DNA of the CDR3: TGTGCCAACTCCGGGACTAGCAGCTACAATGAGCAGTTCTTC. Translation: CANSGTSSYNEQFF.

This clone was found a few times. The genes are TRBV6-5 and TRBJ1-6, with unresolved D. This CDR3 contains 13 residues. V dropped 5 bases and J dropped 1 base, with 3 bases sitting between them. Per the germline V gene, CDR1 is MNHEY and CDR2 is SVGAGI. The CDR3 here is CASSVSYNSPLHF. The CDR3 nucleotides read TGTGCCAGCAGTGTATCCTATAATTCACCCCTCCACTTT.

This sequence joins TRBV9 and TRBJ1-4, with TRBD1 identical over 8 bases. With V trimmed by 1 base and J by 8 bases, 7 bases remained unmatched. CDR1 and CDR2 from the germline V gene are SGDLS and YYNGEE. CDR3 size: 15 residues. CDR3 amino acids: CASSVMTGVAEKLFF. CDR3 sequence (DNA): TGTGCCAGCAGCGTAATGACAGGGGTGGCGGAAAAACTGTTTTTT.

The CDR3 nucleotides are TGTGCCCAAAAACCGGGACTAGATTTGCATGAGCAGTTCTTC. Translating it yields CAQKPGLDLHEQFF. The rearrangement links TRBV30 to TRBJ2-1; 8 bases align to TRBD2. The CDR3 spans 14 residues. CDR1 and CDR2 (germline): GTSNPN, SVGIG (reference sequence). V trimming: 8 bases; J trimming: 8 bases; junction bases outside the gene matches: 14.

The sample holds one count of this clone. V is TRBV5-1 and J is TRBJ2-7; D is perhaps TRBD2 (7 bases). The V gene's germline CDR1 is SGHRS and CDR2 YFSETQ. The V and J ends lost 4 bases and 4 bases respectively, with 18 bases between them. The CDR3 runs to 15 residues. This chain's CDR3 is CASSGGGPSAYEQYF. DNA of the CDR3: TGCGCCAGCAGCGGGGGGGGGCCCTCCGCTTACGAGCAGTACTTC.

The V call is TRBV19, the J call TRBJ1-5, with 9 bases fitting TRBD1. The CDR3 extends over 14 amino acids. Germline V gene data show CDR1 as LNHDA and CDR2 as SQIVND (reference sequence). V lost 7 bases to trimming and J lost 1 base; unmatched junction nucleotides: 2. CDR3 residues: CASTDRGSNQPQHF. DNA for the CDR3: TGTGCCAGTACGGACAGGGGAAGCAATCAGCCCCAGCATTTT.

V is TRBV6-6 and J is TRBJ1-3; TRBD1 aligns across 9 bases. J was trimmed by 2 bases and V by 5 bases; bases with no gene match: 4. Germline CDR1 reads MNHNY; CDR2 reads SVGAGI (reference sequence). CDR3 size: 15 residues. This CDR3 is CASSPTGGTGNTIYF. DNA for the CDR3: TGTGCCAGCAGTCCGACAGGGGGAACTGGAAACACCATATATTTT.

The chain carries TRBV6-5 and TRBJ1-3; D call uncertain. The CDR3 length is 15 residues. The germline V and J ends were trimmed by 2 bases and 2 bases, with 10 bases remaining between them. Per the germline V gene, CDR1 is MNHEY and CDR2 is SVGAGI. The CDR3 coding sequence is TGTGCCAGCAGTTACGCGGGTCAGGCTGGAAACACCATATATTTT. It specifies CASSYAGQAGNTIYF.

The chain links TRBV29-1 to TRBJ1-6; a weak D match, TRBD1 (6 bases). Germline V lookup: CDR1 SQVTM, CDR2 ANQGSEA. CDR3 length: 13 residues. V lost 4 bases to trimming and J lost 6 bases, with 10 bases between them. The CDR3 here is CSVVTGSNSPLHF. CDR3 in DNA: TGCAGCGTTGTCACAGGGAGTAATTCACCCCTCCACTTT.

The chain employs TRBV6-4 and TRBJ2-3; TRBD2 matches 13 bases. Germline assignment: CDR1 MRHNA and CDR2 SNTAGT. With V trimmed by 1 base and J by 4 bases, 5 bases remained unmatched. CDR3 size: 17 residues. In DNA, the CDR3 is TGTGCCAGCAGTGACTTGGGACTAGCGGGAATCTCAGATACGCAGTATTTT. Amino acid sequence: CASSDLGLAGISDTQYF.

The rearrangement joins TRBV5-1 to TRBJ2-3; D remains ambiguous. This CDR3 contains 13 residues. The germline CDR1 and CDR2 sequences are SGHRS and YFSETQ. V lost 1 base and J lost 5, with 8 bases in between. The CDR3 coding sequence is TGCGCCAGCAGCTTGAGTAACAGAGATACGCAGTATTTT. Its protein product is CASSLSNRDTQYF.

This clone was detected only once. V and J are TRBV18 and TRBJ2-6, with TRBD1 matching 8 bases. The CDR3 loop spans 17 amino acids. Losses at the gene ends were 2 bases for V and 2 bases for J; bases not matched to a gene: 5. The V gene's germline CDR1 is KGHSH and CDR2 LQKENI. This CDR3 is CASSPSGQAAGANVLTF. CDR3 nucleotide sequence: TGTGCCAGCTCACCATCGGGACAGGCCGCTGGGGCCAACGTCCTGACTTTC.

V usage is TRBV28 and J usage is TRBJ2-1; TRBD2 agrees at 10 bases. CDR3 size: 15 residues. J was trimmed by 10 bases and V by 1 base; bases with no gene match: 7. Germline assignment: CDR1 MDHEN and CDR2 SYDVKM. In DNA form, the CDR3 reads TGTGCCAGCAGTTTATACCTAGCGGGAGTAGGGGAGCAGTTCTTC. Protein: CASSLYLAGVGEQFF.